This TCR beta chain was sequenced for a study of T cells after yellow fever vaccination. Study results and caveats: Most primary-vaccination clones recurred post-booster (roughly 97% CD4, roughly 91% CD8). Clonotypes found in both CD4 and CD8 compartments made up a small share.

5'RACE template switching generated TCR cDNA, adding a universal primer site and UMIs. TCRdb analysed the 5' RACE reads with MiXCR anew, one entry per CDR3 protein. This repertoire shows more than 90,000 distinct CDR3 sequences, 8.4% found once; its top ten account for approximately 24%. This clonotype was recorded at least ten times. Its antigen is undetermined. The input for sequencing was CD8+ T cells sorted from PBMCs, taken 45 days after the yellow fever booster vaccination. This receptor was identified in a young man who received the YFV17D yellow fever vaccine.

The CDR3 reads CSVLGPTINDEQFF. DNA for the CDR3: TGCAGCGTTCTAGGACCAACCATAAATGATGAGCAGTTCTTC. The rearrangement uses TRBV29-1 and TRBJ2-1, with D unclear. This CDR3 contains 14 residues. Germline V gene lookup returns CDR1 SQVTM and CDR2 ANQGSEA. The ends were cut back, 5 bases at V and 8 bases at J, with 19 bases in the middle.